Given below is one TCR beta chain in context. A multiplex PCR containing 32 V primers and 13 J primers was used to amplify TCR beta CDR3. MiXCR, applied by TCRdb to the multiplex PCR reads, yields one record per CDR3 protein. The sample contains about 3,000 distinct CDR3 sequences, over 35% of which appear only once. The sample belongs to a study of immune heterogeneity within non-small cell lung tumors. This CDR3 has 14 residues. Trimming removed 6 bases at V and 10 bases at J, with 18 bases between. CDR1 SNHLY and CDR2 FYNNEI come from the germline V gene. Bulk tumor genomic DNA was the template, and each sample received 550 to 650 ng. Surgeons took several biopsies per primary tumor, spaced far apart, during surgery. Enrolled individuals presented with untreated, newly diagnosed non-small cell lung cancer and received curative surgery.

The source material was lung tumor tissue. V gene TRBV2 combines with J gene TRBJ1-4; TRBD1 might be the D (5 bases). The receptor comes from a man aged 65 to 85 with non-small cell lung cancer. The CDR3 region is CASRDDSLSAKLFF. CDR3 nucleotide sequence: TGTGCCAGCAGAGACGACAGTCTAAGCGCAAAACTGTTTTTT.